Listed here is a single TCR beta chain. The data were obtained in a study of blood T cell repertoires in COVID-19. Original handling: Amplification from reference gene primers served as the basis for estimated nucleated cell counts. Sequencing was performed with immunoSEQ multiplex PCR; in TCRdb, only in-frame clones are kept and a portion is missing. V and J calls and clone size are copied from that table; D and trimming were computed from the DNA. Here the sample spans 43,000 or so clones, almost 85% being singletons. The CDR3 sequence is 10 residues long. V was pared by 10 bases and J by 9 bases, with 10 bases between. Germline V gene sequence: CDR1 SGHNT, CDR2 YENEEA.

This clonotype was obtained from a woman aged 55-70 years with acute or convalescent COVID-19. The chain uses TRBV11-3 and TRBJ2-1; tentative D call: TRBD2 (5 bases). The sequenced sample consisted of peripheral blood. The CDR3 spells CATRRVEQFF. The CDR3, as DNA: TGTGCCACCCGGCGGGTTGAGCAGTTCTTC.